Following are 20 T cell receptor beta chains from one sample sequenced in a study of cytomegalovirus exposure and HLA in healthy donors. Only in-frame clones appear in the TCRdb table, and some are missing; sequencing was by immunoSEQ multiplex PCR. The profile shows approximately 160,000 clones, approximately 80% of them singletons. What was sequenced was PBMCs. The receptors were sampled from a man aged 25-45 years in good health and CMV-seropositive.

This clone appeared a single time. The chain couples TRBV5-1 to TRBJ2-3; 8 bases agree with TRBD2. The V and J ends lost 2 bases and 2 bases, in that order; junction bases with no gene match: 1. The CDR3 is 14 residues long. Germline assignment: CDR1 SGHRS and CDR2 YFSETQ. The CDR3 loop reads CASSFGGATDTQYF. The CDR3 DNA is TGCGCCAGCAGCTTCGGGGGGGCCACAGATACGCAGTATTTT.

The V gene is TRBV6-5, the J gene TRBJ1-5; no reliable D call. Trimming removed 2 bases from V and 2 bases from J, with 10 bases in between. This CDR3 is built from 15 residues. Per germline, CDR1 MNHEY and CDR2 SVGAGI. CDR3 in DNA: TGTGCCAGCAGTTACAGGGAGTGGGGCAATCAGCCCCAGCATTTT. This encodes CASSYREWGNQPQHF.

V gene TRBV27 combines with J gene TRBJ2-1, with D possibly TRBD2 on 5 matching bases. This CDR3 comprises 15 residues. Deletions cut 2 bases from V and 1 base from J, with 9 bases between. The germline gives CDR1 MNHEY, CDR2 SMNVEV (reference sequence). This CDR3 reads CASSLEGISYNEQFF. CDR3 in DNA: TGTGCCAGCAGTTTAGAGGGAATTTCCTACAATGAGCAGTTCTTC.

The chain employs TRBV5-1 and TRBJ2-5; 7 bases line up with TRBD1. This CDR3 spans 15 amino acids. Germline values: CDR1 SGHRS, CDR2 YFSETQ. The V gene end was trimmed by 1 base and the J gene end by 3 bases; junction bases not matched to a gene: 6. The DNA of the CDR3 is TGCGCCAGCAGCTTGACCCGACAGGGTGAAGAGACCCAGTACTTC. Residues: CASSLTRQGEETQYF.

The J gene is TRBJ2-1, the V gene TRBV5-1; possibly TRBD2 for D (7 bases). The germline V gene has CDR1 SGHRS and CDR2 YFSETQ. CDR3 size: 18 residues. With 0 bases removed from V and 10 bases from J, the gap between germline ends came to 26 bases. The CDR3, as DNA: TGCGCCAGCAGCTTGGGCCCTACGCGGGGGCCCCCTGTTTCCGAGCAGTTCTTC. Residues: CASSLGPTRGPPVSEQFF.

The V call is TRBV5-4, the J call TRBJ2-7; TRBD2 matches at 8 bases. Germline CDR1 reads SGHNT; CDR2 reads YYREEE (reference sequence). This CDR3 spans 16 amino acids. J gave up 7 bases and V 4 bases, and 16 bases lay outside the gene matches. The CDR3 reads CASSPPGRVGSDEQYF. The CDR3 DNA reads TGTGCCAGCAGCCCCCCCGGGAGGGTGGGGTCTGATGAGCAGTACTTC.

The CDR3 DNA reads as TGTGCCAGCAGCCCGGGACAGGGGGTCAATCAGCCCCAGCATTTT. Translating it yields CASSPGQGVNQPQHF. V is TRBV4-2 and J is TRBJ1-5, with 11 bases that match TRBD1. Germline values: CDR1 LGHNA, CDR2 YNFKEQ. There are 15 residues in the CDR3. The junction had 2 bases not matched to a gene; V was cut back by 4 bases and J by 3 bases.

The J gene is TRBJ1-6, the V gene TRBV4-3; a weak D match, TRBD1 (6 bases). V was pared by 0 bases and J by 10 bases, with 16 bases between. Germline V lookup: CDR1 LGHNA, CDR2 YSLEER. This CDR3 region has 16 residues. Here the CDR3 DNA reads TGCGCCAGCAGCCAAGAAGTTAGAGGGGGTCAATCACCCCTCCACTTT. Its protein product is CASSQEVRGGQSPLHF.

J is TRBJ2-7 and V is TRBV7-9, with D hard to call. Germline assignment: CDR1 SEHNR and CDR2 FQNEAQ (reference sequence). The germline V and J ends were trimmed by 5 bases and 5 bases, with 10 bases remaining between them. CDR3 length: 12 amino acids. The CDR3 DNA reads TGTGCCAGCAGCGATCAGTACGACGAGCAGTACTTC. Translation gives CASSDQYDEQYF.

This chain's CDR3 is CASSSALASGEREQFF. The CDR3 DNA sequence: TGTGCCAGCAGCTCAGCGCTGGCTAGCGGGGAGAGAGAGCAGTTCTTC. This chain links TRBV7-6 with TRBJ2-1, with 9 bases fitting TRBD2. CDR1 is SGHVS, CDR2 FNYEAQ, per germline. With 4 bases clipped from V and 10 bases from J, the junction kept 14 bases outside the gene matches. The CDR3 is 16 amino acids.

This clone was counted a single time. V gene TRBV9 combines with J gene TRBJ2-1; D remains ambiguous. CDR3 length equals 11 residues. The V end lost 3 bases, the J end lost 6 bases, and 4 bases lay between the germline ends. The germline gives CDR1 SGDLS, CDR2 YYNGEE. The chain's CDR3 is CASSALNEQFF. In nucleotides, the CDR3 is TGTGCCAGCAGCGCCCTCAATGAGCAGTTCTTC.

V gene TRBV5-1 combines with J gene TRBJ2-1; D may be TRBD1 (6 bases). This CDR3 has 14 residues. Germline values: CDR1 SGHRS, CDR2 YFSETQ. V lost 1 base, J lost 6 bases, and 11 bases lay in between. The CDR3 nucleotides are TGCGCCAGCAGCTTGACAGGGTTGATCAATGAGCAGTTCTTC. Translation: CASSLTGLINEQFF.

This chain links TRBV6-4 with TRBJ2-3; possibly TRBD2 for D (6 bases). Germline-derived CDR1 and CDR2 are MRHNA and SNTAGT. This CDR3 comprises 15 residues. With 4 bases removed from V and 0 bases from J, the gap between germline ends came to 11 bases. The CDR3 reads CASSATGGSTDTQYF. DNA of the CDR3: TGTGCCAGCAGTGCTACCGGAGGGAGCACAGATACGCAGTATTTT.

The chain joins TRBV5-1 to TRBJ2-3; 10 nucleotides line up with TRBD2. Germline CDR1 is SGHRS and CDR2 is YFSETQ. The V segment lost 0 bases and the J segment 2 bases; nucleotides outside the gene matches: 6. The CDR3 sequence is 17 residues long. CDR3 protein: CASSLELSGGNTDTQYF. The CDR3 nucleotides read TGCGCCAGCAGCTTGGAGCTTAGCGGGGGGAACACAGATACGCAGTATTTT.

The V gene is TRBV28, the J gene TRBJ1-1; 8 bases are a match to TRBD1. The CDR3 runs to 16 residues. Trimming removed 5 bases from V and 0 bases from J; junction bases left unmatched: 8. Germline V gene lookup returns CDR1 MDHEN and CDR2 SYDVKM. CDR3 coding DNA: TGTGCCAGCAGTGTTCCAGGGGGCCCTTTGAACACTGAAGCTTTCTTT. This codes for CASSVPGGPLNTEAFF.

This chain links TRBV5-8 with TRBJ1-2; 7 bases match TRBD1. Trimming at V came to 5 bases and at J to 0 bases, leaving 7 bases not matched to a gene. Per the germline V gene, CDR1 is SGHTS and CDR2 is YDEGEE. There are 15 residues in the CDR3. CDR3 in DNA: TGTGCCAGCAGAAAGAGACAGGGCCCTAACTATGGCTACACCTTC. Residues: CASRKRQGPNYGYTF.

V gene TRBV10-3 combines with J gene TRBJ1-4, with D maybe TRBD1 (5 bases). This CDR3 is 15 amino acids long. Trimming took off 2 bases at V and 4 bases at J, with 11 bases between the two ends. CDR1 ENHRY and CDR2 SYGVKD come from the germline V gene. DNA for the CDR3: TGTGCCATCAGTGAGGGGGCAGCCCTTAATGAAAAACTGTTTTTT. Residues: CAISEGAALNEKLFF.

CDR3 loop: CASSNTGVIGITEAFF. The CDR3, as DNA: TGTGCCAGCAGCAACACGGGAGTAATAGGCATCACTGAAGCTTTCTTT. The chain combines TRBV7-9 with TRBJ1-1; D is undetermined. The V end lost 5 bases, the J end lost 4 bases, and 20 bases lay between the germline ends. The length of the CDR3 is 16 residues. In germline, CDR1 is SEHNR, CDR2 FQNEAQ (reference sequence).

The chain combines TRBV4-3 with TRBJ2-7, with D perhaps matching TRBD1 (5 bases). V lost 1 base and J 3 bases, leaving 16 bases between the germline ends. Germline values: CDR1 LGHNA, CDR2 YSLEER. This CDR3 has 16 amino acids. CDR3: CASSQARASIGYEQYF. The CDR3 DNA reads TGCGCCAGCAGCCAAGCCAGGGCTTCTATCGGCTACGAGCAGTACTTC.

The V gene is TRBV5-1, the J gene TRBJ2-1; D perhaps matches TRBD1 (8 bases). The CDR3 extends over 15 amino acids. Trimming stripped 5 bases from V and 7 bases from J, with 19 bases between. Germline values: CDR1 SGHRS, CDR2 YFSETQ. The CDR3 sequence: CASSYRQGRANEQFF. CDR3 DNA sequence: TGCGCCAGCAGTTACCGACAGGGGAGGGCTAATGAGCAGTTCTTC.